This TCR beta chain came from a study of PD-1 blockade in classical Hodgkin lymphoma. Study-wide background: A 3 mg/kg intravenous dose of nivolumab was received by patients every 2 weeks. Findings and limits, study-wide: The study found that TCR diversity rose significantly by C4D1 in CD4+ but not CD8+ cells.

All patients relapsed after autologous stem cell transplantation, and brentuximab vedotin exposure varied. Clones were read by immunoSEQ multiplex PCR, and TCRdb kept only the in-frame ones, dropping some. Of approximately 100,000 clones in the sample, just under 95% are singletons; the top ten hold roughly 2.8%. Germline-derived CDR1 and CDR2 are WNHNN and SYGVQD (reference sequence). Trimming took 4 bases from V and 7 from J, leaving 11 bases between them. This CDR3 is built from 13 residues. About this clone itself: Its antigen is not identified.

The chain uses TRBV10-1 and TRBJ1-5; D is possibly TRBD1 (6 bases). The sequencing here drew on peripheral blood mononuclear cells (PBMCs), taken at baseline. The receptor was derived from a human donor with classical Hodgkin lymphoma. The chain's CDR3 is CASSVGAGQPQHF. The CDR3 DNA reads TGCGCCAGCAGTGTGGGGGCCGGGCAGCCCCAGCATTTT.